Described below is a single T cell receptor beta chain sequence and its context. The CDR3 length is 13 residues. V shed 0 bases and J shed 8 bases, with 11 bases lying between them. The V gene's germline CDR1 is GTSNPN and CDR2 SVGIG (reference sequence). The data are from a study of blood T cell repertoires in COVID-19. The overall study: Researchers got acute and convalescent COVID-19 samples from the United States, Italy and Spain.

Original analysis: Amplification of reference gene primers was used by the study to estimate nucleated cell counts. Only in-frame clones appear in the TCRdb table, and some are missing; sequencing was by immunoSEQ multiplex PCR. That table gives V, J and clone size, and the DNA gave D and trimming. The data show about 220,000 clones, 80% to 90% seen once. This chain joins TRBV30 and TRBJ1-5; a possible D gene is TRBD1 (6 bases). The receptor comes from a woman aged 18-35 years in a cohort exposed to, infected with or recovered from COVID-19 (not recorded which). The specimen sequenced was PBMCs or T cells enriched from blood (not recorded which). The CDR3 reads CAWSVGGAEPQHF. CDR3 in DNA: TGTGCCTGGAGTGTAGGGGGGGCCGAGCCCCAGCATTTT.